This T cell receptor (beta chain) appears in the sequencing data of a study of control samples from healthy donors and cancer patients. CDR3 length equals 19 residues. In germline, CDR1 is LGHDT, CDR2 YNNKEL (reference sequence). Trimming pared 1 base from V and 9 bases from J, leaving 25 bases between. Sequencing was performed with immunoSEQ multiplex PCR; in TCRdb, only in-frame clones are kept and a portion is missing. There are some 130,000 clones in the sample; approximately 92% occur only once, and 5.5% lies in the top ten. The sample was blood. V usage is TRBV3-1 (or the pseudogene TRBV3-2) and J usage is TRBJ1-6, with D perhaps matching TRBD1 (6 bases). The origin of this receptor is a man younger than 35 in good health. Here the CDR3 reads CASSQGFSGTPSPFSPLHF. In nucleotides, the CDR3 is TGTGCCAGCAGCCAAGGGTTTTCCGGGACACCGAGCCCGTTTTCACCCCTCCACTTT.